The 18 T cell receptor beta chains below all came from one sample that was sequenced in a study of beta chain features in type 1 diabetes. Since all of the isolated RNA was reverse transcribed, expressed TCRB transcripts were what got sequenced. TCRdb's copy holds only in-frame clones and misses some; the assay was immunoSEQ multiplex PCR. Altogether 620,000 or so clones are present, roughly 16% being singletons, with the ten largest covering roughly 0.098%. Specimen: naive CD4+ T cells from blood. These receptors were collected from a man aged 18 to 29 in good health.

J is TRBJ2-2 and V is TRBV28; D is undetermined. V lost 7 bases, J lost 5 bases, and 8 bases lay in between. Germline V gene data show CDR1 as MDHEN and CDR2 as SYDVKM. This CDR3 spans 12 amino acids. CDR3 in DNA: TGTGCCAGCATTAGGAGTACCGGGGAGCTGTTTTTT. As protein: CASIRSTGELFF.

V usage is TRBV7-9 and J usage is TRBJ2-1; TRBD1 matches at 9 bases. Per germline, CDR1 SEHNR and CDR2 FQNEAQ (reference sequence). V trimming: 5 bases; J trimming: 5 bases; junction bases outside the gene matches: 7. The CDR3 is made up of 15 amino acids. The CDR3 coding sequence is TGTGCCAGCAGCACCGGGGGGACAGGGAACAATGAGCAGTTCTTC. Its protein is CASSTGGTGNNEQFF.

This clone has a handful of counts. V is TRBV18 and J is TRBJ1-2; TRBD1 is a possible D gene (5 bases). CDR3 length equals 14 residues. Germline V lookup: CDR1 KGHSH, CDR2 LQKENI. Trimming removed 2 bases from V and 7 bases from J, with 14 bases in between. DNA of the CDR3: TGTGCCAGCTCACCAGAGGTGATTAGGGGTGGCTACACCTTC. It is translated as CASSPEVIRGGYTF.

The V and J genes are TRBV5-4 and TRBJ2-7, with D tentatively TRBD1 (6 bases). The V and J ends lost 2 bases and 5 bases respectively, with 20 bases between them. Germline V lookup: CDR1 SGHNT, CDR2 YYREEE (reference sequence). This CDR3 spans 16 amino acids. This chain's CDR3 is CASSLVWGPPENEQYF. In nucleotides, the CDR3 is TGTGCCAGCAGCTTAGTTTGGGGGCCACCTGAAAACGAGCAGTACTTC.

This clone was observed a handful of times. The rearrangement joins TRBV4-3 to TRBJ1-5, with D uncertain. V lost 0 bases to trimming and J lost 6 bases, with 12 bases between them. The CDR3 is made up of 15 amino acids. Germline assignment: CDR1 LGHNA and CDR2 YSLEER. CDR3 protein: CASSQDRAGIQPQHF. CDR3 sequence (DNA): TGCGCCAGCAGCCAAGATCGCGCGGGAATTCAGCCCCAGCATTTT.

The DNA for the CDR3 is TGTGCCAGCAGTTCACCGGACAGGGCCACAGATACGCAGTATTTT. Its protein product is CASSSPDRATDTQYF. The rearrangement links TRBV6-5 to TRBJ2-3, with 8 bases fitting TRBD1. The CDR3 extends over 15 amino acids. Germline trimming cut 4 bases from V and 2 bases from J; bases unmatched to any gene: 5. Germline V gene sequence: CDR1 MNHEY, CDR2 SVGAGI.

This clone has a handful of counts. V is TRBV29-1 and J is TRBJ1-2; TRBD1 matches 11 bases. From germline, CDR1 is SQVTM and CDR2 ANQGSEA. Trimming removed 6 bases from V and 4 bases from J; junction bases left unmatched: 4. CDR3 length: 13 residues. The CDR3 is CSVGQGAGYGYTF. The DNA of the CDR3 is TGCAGCGTCGGACAGGGGGCCGGCTATGGCTACACCTTC.

This clone was seen a few times. V and J are TRBV28 and TRBJ1-5, with D maybe TRBD1 (6 bases). Between the trimmed V and J ends, which lost 10 bases and 3 bases, there was a span of 19 bases. Germline assignment: CDR1 MDHEN and CDR2 SYDVKM. The CDR3 spans 15 residues. CDR3 sequence reads: CATLRGANSNQPQHF. CDR3 in DNA: TGTGCCACCCTGCGGGGGGCGAATTCCAATCAGCCCCAGCATTTT.

V gene TRBV7-2 combines with J gene TRBJ1-5; 7 bases fit TRBD1. There are 15 residues in the CDR3. The ends lost 2 bases at V and 4 bases at J; junction bases unmatched: 5. CDR1 and CDR2 from the germline V gene are SGHTA and FQGNSA. CDR3 loop: CASSLFGTVNQPQHF. Here the CDR3 DNA reads TGTGCCAGCAGCTTATTCGGGACAGTTAATCAGCCCCAGCATTTT. Combining the CDR3 with reference TRBV7-2 and TRBJ1-5 gives the whole variable domain GAGVSQSPSNKVTEKGKDVELRCDPISGHTALYWYRQSLGQGLEFLIYFQGNSAPDKSGLPSDRFSAERTGGSVSTLTIQRTQQEDSAVYLCASSLFGTVNQPQHFGDGTRLSIL.

The chain recombines TRBV2 with TRBJ2-2, with 8 bases aligning to TRBD1. V dropped 3 bases and J dropped 3; count of bases not matched to a gene: 3. There are 15 residues in the CDR3. CDR1 and CDR2 from the germline V gene are SNHLY and FYNNEI. The CDR3: CASSDRGRHTGELFF. The CDR3, as DNA: TGTGCCAGCAGTGACAGGGGGCGACACACCGGGGAGCTGTTTTTT.

Concerning this clone itself: Within the sample, other DNA sequences also encode this same CDR3. This chain uses TRBV28 with TRBJ2-7, with D perhaps given as TRBD1 or TRBD2 (6 bases each). CDR1 and CDR2 (germline): MDHEN, SYDVKM. Trimming pared 2 bases from V and 0 bases from J, leaving 8 bases between. The CDR3 has 14 amino acids. The CDR3 region has the DNA TGTGCCAGCAGTTTACGGGGGCACTCCTACGAGCAGTACTTC. It yields the protein CASSLRGHSYEQYF.

J is TRBJ2-7 and V is TRBV27; 12 nucleotides agree with TRBD2. V shed 5 bases and J 0 bases; nucleotides not matched to a gene: 5. The CDR3 is made up of 16 amino acids. CDR1 and CDR2 (germline): MNHEY, SMNVEV (reference sequence). Written as DNA, the CDR3 is TGTGCCAGCAGTGCAACTAGCGGGAGGCCCTCCTACGAGCAGTACTTC. This codes for CASSATSGRPSYEQYF.

The V and J genes are TRBV28 and TRBJ2-7; 8 bases align to TRBD2. Germline trimming cut 6 bases from V and 6 bases from J; bases unmatched to any gene: 13. The CDR3 has 15 amino acids. In germline, CDR1 is MDHEN, CDR2 SYDVKM. In DNA, the CDR3 is TGTGCCAGCAGCTCCCCCTCGGGAGGGAGGAGCGAGCAGTACTTC. This translates into CASSSPSGGRSEQYF.

The sample holds a few counts of this clone. J is TRBJ1-2 and V is TRBV7-2, with TRBD1 matching over 7 bases. The CDR3 consists of 14 residues. CDR1 and CDR2 (germline): SGHTA, FQGNSA. V lost 5 bases to trimming and J lost 2 bases; unmatched junction nucleotides: 5. Written as DNA, the CDR3 is TGTGCCAGCAGCCGATCGGGACAGAACTATGGCTACACCTTC. Encoded protein: CASSRSGQNYGYTF.

This clone has more than one count but fewer than ten. The chain has TRBV15 and TRBJ1-2; D might be TRBD1 (6 bases). V was pared by 1 base and J by 5 bases, with 20 bases between. CDR3 size: 17 residues. The V gene's germline CDR1 is LNHNV and CDR2 YYDKDF (reference sequence). CDR3 coding DNA: TGTGCCACCAGCAGAGGGGGGAGCGGACAGAGTGTTTATGGCTACACCTTC. Translated, it gives CATSRGGSGQSVYGYTF. Full variable domain (missing parts from reference TRBV15 and TRBJ1-2): DAMVIQNPRYQVTQFGKPVTLSCSQTLNHNVMYWYQQKSSQAPKLLFHYYDKDFNNEADTPDNFQSRRPNTSFCFLDIRSPGLGDTAMYLCATSRGGSGQSVYGYTFGSGTRLTVV.

The rearrangement joins TRBV19 to TRBJ2-4, with D hard to call. The germline gives CDR1 LNHDA, CDR2 SQIVND (reference sequence). The V and J ends lost 6 bases and 0 bases respectively, with 6 bases between them. CDR3 size: 13 residues. CDR3 loop: CASRPLAKNIQYF. In nucleotides, the CDR3 is TGTGCCAGTAGGCCTTTAGCCAAAAACATTCAGTACTTC.

This clone appeared a few times. CDR3 DNA sequence: TGCGCCAGCAGCCCCCATGTGGGACTAGCGGATAATGAGCAGTTCTTC. Its protein product is CASSPHVGLADNEQFF. J is TRBJ2-1 and V is TRBV5-1, with 11 bases aligning to TRBD2. Trimming removed 4 bases from V and 7 bases from J; junction bases left unmatched: 10. The CDR3 covers 16 residues. Germline V CDR1 and CDR2: SGHRS, YFSETQ.

The rearrangement links TRBV6-1 to TRBJ2-7; the match to TRBD2 covers 12 bases. The CDR3 length is 16 residues. The V and J ends lost 2 bases and 2 bases, in that order; junction bases with no gene match: 4. Germline CDR1 reads MNHNS; CDR2 reads SASEGT. CDR3 bases: TGTGCCAGCAGTGAATCTGGACTAGCGGGAACCTACGAGCAGTACTTC. Its protein is CASSESGLAGTYEQYF.